Presented here are 19 T cell receptor beta chains from one specimen sequenced in a study of cytomegalovirus exposure and HLA in healthy donors. It was with 60 Vbeta and 13 Jbeta primers that the PCR ran. The method was immunoSEQ multiplex PCR; TCRdb's version includes in-frame clones alone and lacks a portion of them. This sample has under 200,000 clones; 75% occur once, and the top ten carry approximately 1.4%. The sample comprised PBMCs. The receptors here all came from a man aged 18-30 years in good health and CMV-seronegative.

The chain employs TRBV19 and TRBJ2-1; 9 nucleotides match TRBD2. The CDR3 sequence is 15 residues long. The germline V gene encodes CDR1 LNHDA and CDR2 SQIVND (reference sequence). With V trimmed by 3 bases and J by 7 bases, 7 bases remained unmatched. The CDR3 coding sequence is TGTGCCAGTAGTATGGTAGGGACTAGCTTAAATGAGCAGTTCTTC. This encodes CASSMVGTSLNEQFF.

The rearrangement uses TRBV5-1 and TRBJ2-7; 13 bases agree with TRBD2. Trimming at V came to 5 bases and at J to 3 bases, leaving 2 bases not matched to a gene. CDR3 length: 14 residues. Per germline, CDR1 SGHRS and CDR2 YFSETQ. CDR3 bases: TGCGCCAGCAGTCGGACTAGCGGGAGCTACGAGCAGTACTTC. Residues: CASSRTSGSYEQYF.

This chain links TRBV5-1 with TRBJ2-2; tentatively, D is TRBD2 (6 bases). The CDR3 covers 15 residues. CDR1 is SGHRS, CDR2 YFSETQ, per germline. The germline V and J ends were trimmed by 4 bases and 5 bases, with 15 bases remaining between them. CDR3 coding DNA: TGCGCCAGCAGCGAAGGGACGGAGGGGACCGGGGAGCTGTTTTTT. Protein product: CASSEGTEGTGELFF.

As regards this clone: Germline is not matched at one junction end, which may reflect a read error. The CDR3 DNA reads as TGTTCCAGCAGTTACCGGGGAACCGGGGAGCTGTTTTTT. It encodes CSSSYRGTGELFF. The chain combines TRBV7-9 with TRBJ2-2; D possibly corresponds to TRBD2 (5 bases). Germline V gene lookup returns CDR1 SEHNR and CDR2 FQNEAQ (reference sequence). The CDR3 spans 13 residues.

The J gene is TRBJ1-2, the V gene TRBV18; 11 bases are a match to TRBD1. There are 15 residues in the CDR3. Per germline, CDR1 KGHSH and CDR2 LQKENI. V shed 6 bases and J 6 bases; nucleotides not matched to a gene: 9. The CDR3 DNA sequence: TGTGCCAGCTCCCCCGGGACAGGGGGGGAGGATGGCTACACCTTC. Protein: CASSPGTGGEDGYTF.

This sequence joins TRBV5-5 and TRBJ1-5, with a weak D call TRBD1 (5 bases). Trimming took off 1 base at V and 4 bases at J, with 18 bases between the two ends. Germline CDR1 SGHKS, CDR2 YYEKEE (reference sequence). The CDR3 runs 17 residues. The chain's CDR3 is CASSLRGVDPANQPQHF. CDR3 nucleotides: TGTGCCAGCAGCTTGAGGGGTGTAGATCCAGCTAATCAGCCCCAGCATTTT.

This clone was detected once. The rearrangement joins TRBV27 to TRBJ1-3; 9 bases agree with TRBD1. The length of the CDR3 is 14 residues. V shed 5 bases, J shed 7 bases, and the junction held 6 bases outside the gene matches. The germline V gene has CDR1 MNHEY and CDR2 SMNVEV (reference sequence). The CDR3 reads CASSTFGQGNTIYF. Here the CDR3 DNA reads TGTGCCAGCAGTACATTCGGACAGGGGAACACCATATATTTT.

This rearrangement joins TRBV6-5 to TRBJ1-1; 8 bases agree with TRBD1. The CDR3 runs 15 residues. J lost 3 bases, V lost 0 bases, and 3 bases had no gene match. Germline V gene sequence: CDR1 MNHEY, CDR2 SVGAGI. CDR3 sequence: CASSYSQGAYTEAFF. CDR3 DNA sequence: TGTGCCAGCAGTTACTCCCAGGGGGCCTACACTGAAGCTTTCTTT.

The J gene is TRBJ2-3, the V gene TRBV10-2; 9 bases align to TRBD1. CDR3 size: 15 residues. Trimming took 6 bases from V and 0 from J; bases not matched to a gene: 4. The germline CDR1 and CDR2 sequences are WSHSY and SAAADI. In DNA form, the CDR3 reads TGCGCCAGCAGGCCGACAGGGGGAAGCACAGATACGCAGTATTTT. Translating it yields CASRPTGGSTDTQYF.

This clone has a handful of counts. The V gene is TRBV5-4, the J gene TRBJ2-7; perhaps TRBD2 as D (6 bases). Deletions cut 5 bases from V and 2 bases from J, with 14 bases between. The CDR3 is 14 residues long. Germline CDR1 SGHNT, CDR2 YYREEE (reference sequence). In nucleotides, the CDR3 is TGTGCCAGCAGGCCCCGGCGGGGAGCCTACGAGCAGTACTTC. As protein: CASRPRRGAYEQYF.

Only a few counts were recorded for this clone. CDR3 nucleotide sequence: TGTGCCAGCAGCCCTTACGGGTCGGAAAGCAATCAGCCCCAGCATTTT. It translates to CASSPYGSESNQPQHF. The V and J genes are TRBV7-9 and TRBJ1-5; D call uncertain. The V gene's germline CDR1 is SEHNR and CDR2 FQNEAQ (reference sequence). CDR3 length: 16 residues. V lost 5 bases and J 1 base, leaving 15 bases between the germline ends.

This clone occurred a few times. The chain links TRBV14 to TRBJ2-5; TRBD2 aligns across 10 bases. Germline V gives CDR1 SGHDN, CDR2 FVKESK. CDR3 length: 17 amino acids. Unmatched junction bases numbered 8, after V lost 1 base and J lost 3 bases. Here the CDR3 reads CASSQARGTSAEETQYF. The CDR3 DNA sequence: TGTGCCAGCAGCCAAGCCAGGGGGACTAGCGCGGAAGAGACCCAGTACTTC.

CDR3 in DNA: TGCGCCAGCAGCCAAGGGACTAGCGGGTACTCCTACGAGCAGTACTTC. It is translated as CASSQGTSGYSYEQYF. This chain uses TRBV4-3 with TRBJ2-7; TRBD2 agrees at 11 bases. The germline V gene has CDR1 LGHNA and CDR2 YSLEER. The V gene end was trimmed by 1 base and the J gene end by 0 bases; junction bases not matched to a gene: 2. This CDR3 spans 16 amino acids.

This clone was recorded only once. The V gene is TRBV19, the J gene TRBJ2-1, with 8 positions matching TRBD2. This CDR3 has 17 residues. V trimming: 2 bases; J trimming: 2 bases; junction bases outside the gene matches: 8. CDR1 is LNHDA, CDR2 SQIVND, per germline (reference sequence). The CDR3 DNA sequence: TGTGCCAGTAGTATACAAAGCGGGAGAAGGACCTACAATGAGCAGTTCTTC. Amino acids: CASSIQSGRRTYNEQFF.

The chain is built from TRBV20-1 and TRBJ2-7; 7 positions match TRBD1. This CDR3 is built from 11 residues. Germline loops: CDR1 DFQATT, CDR2 SNEGSKA (reference sequence). The V segment lost 6 bases and the J segment 5 bases; nucleotides outside the gene matches: 4. The CDR3 nucleotides read TGCAGTGCCCAACAGGGGAACGAGCAGTACTTC. Amino acid sequence: CSAQQGNEQYF.

This clone was seen a few times. The genes are TRBV6-6 and TRBJ1-5; D possibly corresponds to TRBD1 (5 bases). The CDR3 runs to 14 residues. V lost 2 bases and J lost 6, with 11 bases in between. The germline V gene encodes CDR1 MNHNY and CDR2 SVGAGI (reference sequence). Written as DNA, the CDR3 is TGTGCCAGCAGTTACCCAGGGACTAGTCAGCCCCAGCATTTT. Amino acid sequence: CASSYPGTSQPQHF.

The J gene is TRBJ2-1, the V gene TRBV7-9; D not certain. The CDR3 runs to 13 residues. V was pared by 0 bases and J by 7 bases, with 7 bases between. The germline gives CDR1 SEHNR, CDR2 FQNEAQ (reference sequence). The CDR3 bases are TGTGCCAGCAGCTTAGCGCTAGAAAATGAGCAGTTCTTC. Translation: CASSLALENEQFF.

This clone has ten or more counts. The V and J genes are TRBV5-6 and TRBJ2-3, with 7 bases that match TRBD2. The ends lost 5 bases at V and 2 bases at J; junction bases unmatched: 8. CDR1 and CDR2 (germline): SGHDT, YYEEEE. The length of the CDR3 is 15 residues. CDR3 region: CASRAGLPFTDTQYF. The CDR3 region has the DNA TGTGCCAGCAGAGCGGGACTACCGTTCACAGATACGCAGTATTTT.

The chain employs TRBV7-6 and TRBJ2-1; weak D call: TRBD2 (6 bases). V shed 5 bases and J shed 5 bases, with 28 bases lying between them. The CDR3 contains 19 residues. Germline-derived CDR1 and CDR2 are SGHVS and FNYEAQ. The CDR3 nucleotides are TGTGCCAGCAGCGCCAAAGGGGTGGTGGAGGGAAGTGAGGACAATGAGCAGTTCTTC. It encodes CASSAKGVVEGSEDNEQFF.